This entry lists 27 T cell receptor beta chains sequenced from one sample in a study of blood T cells in healthy people across ages (dated by TCRdb to the mid-2010s). Receptor amplification or capture employed 5' RACE. The sample was run on an Illumina HiSeq 2500. A second PCR of roughly 6 to 11 cycles was run with a J-beta primer mix and a sample-barcoded 5' primer. TCRdb reanalyzed the raw reads on its own, using fastp at Q25 for trimming and MiXCR for clone calling, and kept in-frame beta chains. Identical CDR3 protein sequences are pooled into one entry, listed with their most common genes and DNA. A total of approximately 790,000 distinct CDR3 sequences appear in this sample, about 62% of them only once. The ten largest account for 25% to 30% of the sample. Sequencing was carried out using blood. The receptors were sampled from a man younger than 40 in good health.

The chain employs TRBV28 and TRBJ2-3; TRBD2 aligns across 8 bases. Unmatched junction bases numbered 6, after V lost 3 bases and J lost 4 bases. The germline V gene encodes CDR1 MDHEN and CDR2 SYDVKM. This CDR3 has 15 residues. The CDR3 region is CASSFLGGAADTQYF. The CDR3 DNA reads TGTGCCAGCAGTTTTCTCGGGGGGGCCGCAGATACGCAGTATTTT.

The chain carries TRBV4-2 and TRBJ1-2; D is possibly TRBD1 (6 bases). This CDR3 has 13 amino acids. Between the trimmed V and J ends, which lost 4 bases and 8 bases, there was a span of 14 bases. Germline assignment: CDR1 LGHNA and CDR2 YNFKEQ. The CDR3 is CASSRAGEGGYTF. CDR3 coding DNA: TGTGCCAGCAGCCGGGCAGGGGAGGGAGGCTACACCTTC.

The rearrangement links TRBV29-1 to TRBJ2-1; tentative D call: TRBD2 (6 bases). The ends were cut back, 3 bases at V and 4 bases at J, with 10 bases in the middle. The CDR3 is 13 residues long. Germline V gene lookup returns CDR1 SQVTM and CDR2 ANQGSEA. The DNA of the CDR3 is TGCAGCGTTGAGGAGAGCGGGTACAATGAGCAGTTCTTC. Translation: CSVEESGYNEQFF.

The V gene is TRBV5-6, the J gene TRBJ1-4, with D maybe TRBD1 (5 bases). Germline V gives CDR1 SGHDT, CDR2 YYEEEE. Trimming took off 5 bases at V and 0 bases at J, with 11 bases between the two ends. This CDR3 region has 15 residues. For the CDR3, the DNA is TGTGCCAGCAGAAATTGGGGCGCAACTAATGAAAAACTGTTTTTT. Protein: CASRNWGATNEKLFF.

This chain connects TRBV7-2 to TRBJ2-3; D may be TRBD1 or TRBD2 (5 bases each). CDR3 size: 16 residues. Deletions cut 1 base from V and 2 bases from J, with 13 bases between. Germline CDR1 reads SGHTA; CDR2 reads FQGNSA. The CDR3 protein is CASSLGRGENTDTQYF. The CDR3 DNA follows: TGTGCCAGCAGCTTAGGGAGAGGGGAGAACACAGATACGCAGTATTTT.

The V and J genes are TRBV2 and TRBJ2-3; TRBD2 aligns across 11 bases. Germline V gene lookup returns CDR1 SNHLY and CDR2 FYNNEI. CDR3 length equals 15 residues. Trimming removed 6 bases from V and 1 base from J; junction bases left unmatched: 3. The CDR3 DNA sequence: TGTGCCAGCAGGAATAGCGGGGGGGGCACAGATACGCAGTATTTT. Its protein product is CASRNSGGGTDTQYF.

The table lists this clonotype with a count of one. The chain joins TRBV20-1 to TRBJ2-5, with 11 nucleotides matching TRBD2. V trimming: 1 base; J trimming: 2 bases; junction bases outside the gene matches: 18. Germline V gives CDR1 DFQATT, CDR2 SNEGSKA (reference sequence). The CDR3 totals 20 residues. The CDR3 nucleotides are TGCAGTGCTAGAGCCCTGGGTACTAGCGGGAGCACCACCACACAAGAGACCCAGTACTTC. Translating gives CSARALGTSGSTTTQETQYF.

This sequence joins TRBV29-1 and TRBJ1-1; D is unclear. The V gene's germline CDR1 is SQVTM and CDR2 ANQGSEA. This CDR3 region has 12 residues. With 4 bases removed from V and 0 bases from J, the gap between germline ends came to 6 bases. The CDR3 loop reads CSVAMVNTEAFF. CDR3 nucleotide sequence: TGCAGCGTTGCAATGGTGAACACTGAAGCTTTCTTT.

A few counts support this clonotype. In DNA form, the CDR3 reads TGTGCCAGCAGCTTACAGCTCCAAGAGACCCAGTACTTC. Protein sequence: CASSLQLQETQYF. The rearrangement joins TRBV7-2 to TRBJ2-5, with D unresolved. The V end was cut by 2 bases, the J end by 1 base, with 5 bases between. CDR1 is SGHTA and CDR2 is FQGNSA in the germline V gene. The CDR3 covers 13 residues. The full variable domain, its missing parts supplied by reference TRBV7-2 and TRBJ2-5, is GAGVSQSPSNKVTEKGKDVELRCDPISGHTALYWYRQSLGQGLEFLIYFQGNSAPDKSGLPSDRFSAERTGGSVSTLTIQRTQQEDSAVYLCASSLQLQETQYFGPGTRLLVL.

CDR3 residues: CASSRLTSGGPSYNEQFF. The CDR3 DNA reads TGTGCCAGCAGCCGCTTGACTAGCGGGGGACCGTCCTACAATGAGCAGTTCTTC. V and J are TRBV4-2 and TRBJ2-1, with 12 nucleotides matching TRBD2. Per germline, CDR1 LGHNA and CDR2 YNFKEQ. The CDR3 has 18 amino acids. After removal of 4 bases from V and 1 base from J, the junction contained 8 bases not matched to a gene.

V usage is TRBV6-2 or TRBV6-3 and J usage is TRBJ1-6; TRBD1 aligns across 8 bases. Germline values: CDR1 MNHEY, CDR2 SVGEGT. CDR3 length: 17 amino acids. The V and J ends lost 4 bases and 10 bases, in that order; junction bases with no gene match: 15. Here the CDR3 DNA reads TGTGCCAGCAGTTCCCTCGGACAGGGAGGACTGGAGTCACCCCTCCACTTT. Its protein is CASSSLGQGGLESPLHF.

The chain links TRBV4-3 to TRBJ2-5, with a possible D match to TRBD2 (5 bases). Trimming stripped 1 base from V and 11 bases from J, with 20 bases between. From germline, CDR1 is LGHNA and CDR2 YSLEER. The CDR3 extends over 15 amino acids. The CDR3 here is CASSQGSRGSWEQYF. The CDR3 DNA reads TGCGCCAGCAGCCAAGGGTCACGGGGAAGTTGGGAGCAGTACTTC.

The chain is built from TRBV11-2 and TRBJ2-1, with a weak D call TRBD1 (5 bases). The CDR3 has 14 amino acids. Germline V gene sequence: CDR1 SGHAT, CDR2 FQNNGV. Trimming took 5 bases from V and 6 from J, leaving 14 bases between them. In DNA form, the CDR3 reads TGTGCCAGCAGCCTGCCCGGACAAGTCAATGAGCAGTTCTTC. This translates into CASSLPGQVNEQFF.

This clonotype was found a few times. The CDR3 loop reads CASSLASVGTQYF. CDR3 nucleotides: TGTGCCAGCAGCTTAGCTAGCGTAGGGACCCAGTACTTC. The chain carries TRBV7-2 and TRBJ2-5, with TRBD2 as a possible D gene (5 bases). The CDR3 consists of 13 residues. Trimming shortened V by 0 bases and J by 7 bases, and 9 bases separated the two germline ends. Germline lookup yields CDR1 SGHTA and CDR2 FQGNSA.

CDR3 loop: CSARDGQRVSGQQYF. The CDR3 DNA is TGCAGTGCTAGAGATGGTCAGAGGGTGAGCGGGCAGCAGTACTTC. The chain carries TRBV20-1 and TRBJ2-7; tentatively, D is TRBD2 (6 bases). V was shortened by 0 bases and J by 8 bases, with 20 bases between the two germline ends. The CDR3 spans 15 residues. In germline, CDR1 is DFQATT, CDR2 SNEGSKA (reference sequence).

There are a few counts of this clonotype. The V gene is TRBV14, the J gene TRBJ1-3; TRBD1 agrees at 8 bases. The CDR3 covers 16 residues. The germline V gene encodes CDR1 SGHDN and CDR2 FVKESK. Germline trimming cut 3 bases from V and 4 bases from J; bases unmatched to any gene: 8. CDR3 protein: CASSHDLTGEGNTIYF. CDR3 coding DNA: TGTGCCAGCAGCCATGATTTGACAGGGGAAGGAAACACCATATATTTT.

This chain connects TRBV5-1 to TRBJ2-7; TRBD2 agrees at 7 bases. Trimming cost V 3 bases and J 4 bases; bases outside gene matches: 13. CDR1 SGHRS and CDR2 YFSETQ come from the germline V gene. The CDR3 loop spans 16 amino acids. CDR3 nucleotides: TGCGCCAGCAGCTCGGACCAAAGGGAGGGTAGGTACGAGCAGTACTTC. Its translation: CASSSDQREGRYEQYF.

The chain has TRBV29-1 and TRBJ2-1; D gene uncertain. The J call may not be correct, given that the DNA end is closer to TRBJ2-7. The CDR3 extends over 14 amino acids. Germline V CDR1 and CDR2: SQVTM, ANQGSEA. The CDR3 here is CSVRETSSYNEQYF. CDR3 nucleotides: TGCAGCGTTCGAGAGACATCTTCCTACAATGAGCAGTACTTC.

V usage is TRBV7-2 and J usage is TRBJ2-3; a possible D gene is TRBD2 (7 bases). V shed 0 bases and J shed 5 bases, with 12 bases lying between them. The CDR3 has 15 residues. Per the germline V gene, CDR1 is SGHTA and CDR2 is FQGNSA. CDR3 sequence reads: CASSLAGGPGDTQYF. The CDR3 DNA sequence: TGTGCCAGCAGCTTAGCGGGGGGGCCAGGAGATACGCAGTATTTT. Supplemented by reference TRBV7-2 and TRBJ2-3, the full variable domain reads GAGVSQSPSNKVTEKGKDVELRCDPISGHTALYWYRQSLGQGLEFLIYFQGNSAPDKSGLPSDRFSAERTGGSVSTLTIQRTQQEDSAVYLCASSLAGGPGDTQYFGPGTRLTVL.

The chain combines TRBV3-1 with TRBJ2-7, with TRBD2 matching over 8 bases. V trimming: 2 bases; J trimming: 0 bases; junction bases outside the gene matches: 6. The CDR3 runs to 16 residues. Per germline, CDR1 LGHDT and CDR2 YNNKEL (reference sequence). As DNA, the CDR3 is TGTGCCAGCAGCCAAACAGCGGGGGACCTCTCCTACGAGCAGTACTTC. This translates into CASSQTAGDLSYEQYF.

V is TRBV9 and J is TRBJ1-6, with a tentative D call TRBD1 (6 bases). The V gene's germline CDR1 is SGDLS and CDR2 YYNGEE. CDR3 length: 14 residues. Between the trimmed V and J ends, which lost 4 bases and 8 bases, there was a span of 13 bases. DNA of the CDR3: TGTGCCAGCAGCCCCAGGGGCGGAGATTCACCCCTCCACTTT. The encoded protein is CASSPRGGDSPLHF.

The rearrangement uses TRBV6-5 and TRBJ1-2, with unresolved D. The CDR3 contains 15 residues. V was trimmed by 4 bases and J by 1 base, leaving 13 bases between them. From germline, CDR1 is MNHEY and CDR2 SVGAGI. The CDR3 DNA follows: TGTGCCAGCAGTTCACCCGGGGAGGGTAACTATGGCTACACCTTC. It is translated as CASSSPGEGNYGYTF.

This clonotype was seen just once. The rearrangement joins TRBV7-6 to TRBJ2-7; 9 bases fit TRBD1. Trimming at V came to 5 bases and at J to 10 bases, leaving 6 bases not matched to a gene. Germline lookup yields CDR1 SGHVS and CDR2 FNYEAQ. CDR3 length: 12 residues. CDR3 sequence (DNA): TGTGCCAGCAGCGCGTGGGACAGGGAACAGTACTTC. This encodes CASSAWDREQYF.

The V gene is TRBV7-9, the J gene TRBJ1-6; D remains ambiguous. Germline V lookup: CDR1 SEHNR, CDR2 FQNEAQ (reference sequence). The CDR3 contains 14 residues. The V end was cut by 7 bases, the J end by 3 bases, with 10 bases between. The CDR3 DNA reads TGTGCCAGCACCCCACTGAACTATAATTCACCCCTCCACTTT. Protein product: CASTPLNYNSPLHF.

The chain is built from TRBV24-1 and TRBJ2-5, with a tentative D call TRBD2 (5 bases). Trimming cost V 5 bases and J 2 bases, with 11 bases left between them. Germline V gives CDR1 KGHDR, CDR2 SFDVKD. The CDR3 is 14 residues long. This CDR3 is CATSGATKQETQYF. The CDR3 region has the DNA TGTGCCACCAGTGGTGCGACTAAACAAGAGACCCAGTACTTC.

This clonotype was detected a few times. V gene TRBV11-2 combines with J gene TRBJ1-3; D is uncertain. The CDR3 covers 16 residues. Germline V gene sequence: CDR1 SGHAT, CDR2 FQNNGV. V was cut by 5 bases and J by 10 bases, with 24 bases left in between. The CDR3: CASSVPQSGLYETIYF. The CDR3 DNA follows: TGTGCCAGCAGCGTCCCCCAGAGCGGGCTTTATGAGACCATATATTTT. The full variable domain, completed using reference TRBV11-2 and TRBJ1-3, is EAGVAQSPRYKIIEKRQSVAFWCNPISGHATLYWYQQILGQGPKLLIQFQNNGVVDDSQLPKDRFSAERLKGVDSTLKIQPAKLEDSAVYLCASSVPQSGLYETIYFGEGSWLTVV.

This clonotype came up a few times. J is TRBJ2-1 and V is TRBV4-3; D gene uncertain. Germline V gene sequence: CDR1 LGHNA, CDR2 YSLEER. V lost 0 bases and J 0 bases, leaving 9 bases between the germline ends. The CDR3 is 16 amino acids. The CDR3 region has the DNA TGCGCCAGCAGCCAAGATCCGGTAGGCTCCTACAATGAGCAGTTCTTC. Translated: CASSQDPVGSYNEQFF.